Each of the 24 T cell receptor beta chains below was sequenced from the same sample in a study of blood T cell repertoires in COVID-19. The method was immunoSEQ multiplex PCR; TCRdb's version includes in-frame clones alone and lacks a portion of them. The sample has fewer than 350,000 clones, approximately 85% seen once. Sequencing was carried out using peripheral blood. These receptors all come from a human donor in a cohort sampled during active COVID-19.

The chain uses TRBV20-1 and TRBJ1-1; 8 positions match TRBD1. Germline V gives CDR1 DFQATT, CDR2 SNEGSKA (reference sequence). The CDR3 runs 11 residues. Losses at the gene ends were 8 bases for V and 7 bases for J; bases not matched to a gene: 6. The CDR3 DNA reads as TGCAGTATCGACAGGGGAGGTGAAGCTTTCTTT. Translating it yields CSIDRGGEAFF.

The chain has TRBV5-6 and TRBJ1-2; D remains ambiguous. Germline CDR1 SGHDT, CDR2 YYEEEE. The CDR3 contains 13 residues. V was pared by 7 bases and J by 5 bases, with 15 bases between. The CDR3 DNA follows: TGTGCCAGCCACGGTCCTCCGAGGTATGGCTACACCTTC. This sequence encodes CASHGPPRYGYTF.

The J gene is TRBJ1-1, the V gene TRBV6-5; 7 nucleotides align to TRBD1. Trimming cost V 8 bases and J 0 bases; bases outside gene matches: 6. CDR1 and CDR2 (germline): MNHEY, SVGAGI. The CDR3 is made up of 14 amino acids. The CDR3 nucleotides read TGTGCCAGCCAGAAGGGGGCGCTGAACACTGAAGCTTTCTTT. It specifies CASQKGALNTEAFF.

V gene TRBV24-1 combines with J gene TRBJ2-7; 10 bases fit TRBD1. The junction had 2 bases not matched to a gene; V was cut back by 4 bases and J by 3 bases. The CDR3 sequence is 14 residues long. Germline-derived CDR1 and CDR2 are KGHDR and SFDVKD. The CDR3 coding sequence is TGTGCCACCAGTGAGGGACAGGGGAACTACGAGCAGTACTTC. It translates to CATSEGQGNYEQYF.

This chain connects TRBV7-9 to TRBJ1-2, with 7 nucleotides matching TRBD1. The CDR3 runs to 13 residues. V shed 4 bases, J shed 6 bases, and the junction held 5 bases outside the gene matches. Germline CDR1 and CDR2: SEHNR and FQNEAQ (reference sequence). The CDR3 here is CASSWKGADGYTF. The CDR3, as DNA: TGTGCCAGCAGCTGGAAGGGGGCGGATGGCTACACCTTC.

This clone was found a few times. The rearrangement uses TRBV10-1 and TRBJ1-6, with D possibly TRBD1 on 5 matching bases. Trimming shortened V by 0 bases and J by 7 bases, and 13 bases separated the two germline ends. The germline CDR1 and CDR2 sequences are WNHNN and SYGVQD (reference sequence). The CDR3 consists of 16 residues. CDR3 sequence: CASSESKGQWNSPLHF. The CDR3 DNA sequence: TGCGCCAGCAGTGAGTCGAAGGGGCAATGGAATTCACCCCTCCACTTT.

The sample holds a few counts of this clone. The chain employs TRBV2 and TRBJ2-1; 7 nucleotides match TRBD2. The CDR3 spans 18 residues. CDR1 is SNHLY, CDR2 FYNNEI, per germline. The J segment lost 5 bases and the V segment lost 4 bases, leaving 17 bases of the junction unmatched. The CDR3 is CASSVSPDQRGTHNEQFF. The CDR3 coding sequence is TGTGCCAGCAGTGTTTCCCCCGACCAGCGGGGTACCCACAATGAGCAGTTCTTC.

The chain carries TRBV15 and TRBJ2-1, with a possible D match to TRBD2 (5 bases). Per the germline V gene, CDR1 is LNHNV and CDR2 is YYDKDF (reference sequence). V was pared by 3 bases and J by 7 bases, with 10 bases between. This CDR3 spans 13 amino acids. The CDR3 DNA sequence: TGTGCCACCAGCAGGTTACTAGGAAATGAGCAGTTCTTC. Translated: CATSRLLGNEQFF. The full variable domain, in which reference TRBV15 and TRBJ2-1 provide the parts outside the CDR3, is DAMVIQNPRYQVTQFGKPVTLSCSQTLNHNVMYWYQQKSSQAPKLLFHYYDKDFNNEADTPDNFQSRRPNTSFCFLDIRSPGLGDTAMYLCATSRLLGNEQFFGPGTRLTVL.

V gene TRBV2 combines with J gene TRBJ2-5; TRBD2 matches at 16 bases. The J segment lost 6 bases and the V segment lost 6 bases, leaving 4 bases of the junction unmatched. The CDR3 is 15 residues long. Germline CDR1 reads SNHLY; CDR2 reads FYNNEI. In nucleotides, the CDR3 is TGTGCCAGCAGAGGGACTAGCGGGGGGGGGCAGACCCAGTACTTC. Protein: CASRGTSGGGQTQYF.

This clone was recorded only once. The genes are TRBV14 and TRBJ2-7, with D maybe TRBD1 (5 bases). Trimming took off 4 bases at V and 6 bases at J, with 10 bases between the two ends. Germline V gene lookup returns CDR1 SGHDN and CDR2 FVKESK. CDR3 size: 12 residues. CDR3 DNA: TGTGCCAGCAGCCCCCTTAGGGGCGAGCAGTACTTC. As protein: CASSPLRGEQYF. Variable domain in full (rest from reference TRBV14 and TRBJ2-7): EAGVTQFPSHSVIEKGQTVTLRCDPISGHDNLYWYRRVMGKEIKFLLHFVKESKQDESGMPNNRFLAERTGGTYSTLKVQPAELEDSGVYFCASSPLRGEQYFGPGTRLTVT.

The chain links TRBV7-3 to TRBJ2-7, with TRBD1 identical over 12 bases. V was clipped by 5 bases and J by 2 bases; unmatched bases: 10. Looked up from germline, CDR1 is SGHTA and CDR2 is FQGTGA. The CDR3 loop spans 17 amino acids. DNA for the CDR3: TGTGCCAGCAGCCCGGGACAGGGGGCTTTAATCCCCTACGAGCAGTACTTC. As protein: CASSPGQGALIPYEQYF.

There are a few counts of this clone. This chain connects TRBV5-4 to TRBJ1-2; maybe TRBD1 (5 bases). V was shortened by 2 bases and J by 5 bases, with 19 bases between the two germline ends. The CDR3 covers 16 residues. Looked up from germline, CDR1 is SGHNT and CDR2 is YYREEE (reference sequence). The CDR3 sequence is CASSFGGEEGWYGYTF. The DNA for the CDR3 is TGTGCCAGCAGCTTCGGAGGGGAGGAAGGCTGGTATGGCTACACCTTC.

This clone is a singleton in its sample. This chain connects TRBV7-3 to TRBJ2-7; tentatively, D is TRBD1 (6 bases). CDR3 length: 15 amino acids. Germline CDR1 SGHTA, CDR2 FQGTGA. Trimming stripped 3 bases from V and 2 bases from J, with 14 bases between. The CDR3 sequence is CASSFLQGTAYEQYF. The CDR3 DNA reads TGTGCCAGCAGCTTTTTACAGGGTACAGCCTACGAGCAGTACTTC. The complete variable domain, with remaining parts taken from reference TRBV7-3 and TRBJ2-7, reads GAGVSQTPSNKVTEKGKYVELRCDPISGHTALYWYRQSLGQGPEFLIYFQGTGAADDSGLPNDRFFAVRPEGSVSTLKIQRTERGDSAVYLCASSFLQGTAYEQYFGPGTRLTVT.

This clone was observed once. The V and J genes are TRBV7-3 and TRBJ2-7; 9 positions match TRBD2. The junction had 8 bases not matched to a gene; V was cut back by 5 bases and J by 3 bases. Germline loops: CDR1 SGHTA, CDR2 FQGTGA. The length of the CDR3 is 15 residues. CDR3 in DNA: TGTGCCAGCAGCGCCCTAGGTAGCGGGAGCTACGAGCAGTACTTC. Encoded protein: CASSALGSGSYEQYF.

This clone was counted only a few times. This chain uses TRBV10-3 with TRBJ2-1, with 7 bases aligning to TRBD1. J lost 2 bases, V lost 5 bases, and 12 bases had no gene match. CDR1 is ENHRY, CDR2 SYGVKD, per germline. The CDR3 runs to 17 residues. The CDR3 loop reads CAISTHREQGTYNEQFF. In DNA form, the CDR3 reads TGTGCCATCAGTACACACCGGGAACAGGGGACCTACAATGAGCAGTTCTTC.

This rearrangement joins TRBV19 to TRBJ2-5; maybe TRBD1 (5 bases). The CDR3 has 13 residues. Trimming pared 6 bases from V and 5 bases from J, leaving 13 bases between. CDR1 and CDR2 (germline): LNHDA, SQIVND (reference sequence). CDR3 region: CASRGSGRETQYF. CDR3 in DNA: TGTGCCAGTAGAGGGTCAGGGCGGGAGACCCAGTACTTC.

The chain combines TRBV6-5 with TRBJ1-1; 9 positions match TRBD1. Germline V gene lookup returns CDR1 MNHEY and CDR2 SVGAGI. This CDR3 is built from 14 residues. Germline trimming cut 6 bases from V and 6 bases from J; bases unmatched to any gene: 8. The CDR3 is CASSDSQGAAEAFF. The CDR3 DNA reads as TGTGCCAGCAGCGACTCACAGGGGGCCGCTGAAGCTTTCTTT.

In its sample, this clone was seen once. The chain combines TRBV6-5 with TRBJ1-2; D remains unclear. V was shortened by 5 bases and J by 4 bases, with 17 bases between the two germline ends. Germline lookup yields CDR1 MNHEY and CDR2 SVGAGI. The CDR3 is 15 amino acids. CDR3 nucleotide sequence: TGTGCCAGCAGTCGAAGCCGTGAGGGCGTCTATGGCTACACCTTC. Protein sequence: CASSRSREGVYGYTF.

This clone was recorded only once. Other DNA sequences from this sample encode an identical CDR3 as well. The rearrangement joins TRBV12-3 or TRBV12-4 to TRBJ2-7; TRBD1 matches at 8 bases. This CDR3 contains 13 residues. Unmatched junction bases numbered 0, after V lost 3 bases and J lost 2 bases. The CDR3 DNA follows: TGTGCCAGCAGTTTGACAGGGGCCTACGAGCAGTACTTC. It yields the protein CASSLTGAYEQYF.

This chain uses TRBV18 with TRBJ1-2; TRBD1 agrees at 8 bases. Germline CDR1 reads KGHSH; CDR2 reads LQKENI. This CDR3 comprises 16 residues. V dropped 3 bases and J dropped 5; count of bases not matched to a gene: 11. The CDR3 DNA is TGTGCCAGCTCACCGTCCGACAGGGGCGTGGGGTATGGCTACACCTTC. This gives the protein CASSPSDRGVGYGYTF.

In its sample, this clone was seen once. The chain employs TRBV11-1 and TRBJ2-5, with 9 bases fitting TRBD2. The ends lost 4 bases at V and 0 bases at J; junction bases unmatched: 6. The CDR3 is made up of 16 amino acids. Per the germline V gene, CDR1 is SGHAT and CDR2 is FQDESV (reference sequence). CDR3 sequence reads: CASSSRLAGNQETQYF. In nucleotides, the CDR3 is TGTGCCAGCAGCTCCCGGCTAGCGGGGAACCAAGAGACCCAGTACTTC.

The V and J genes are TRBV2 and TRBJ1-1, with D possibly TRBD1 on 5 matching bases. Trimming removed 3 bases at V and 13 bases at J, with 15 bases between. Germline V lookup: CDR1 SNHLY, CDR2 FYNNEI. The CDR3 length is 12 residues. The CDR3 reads CASSEVRGLVFF. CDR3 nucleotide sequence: TGTGCCAGCAGTGAGGTTAGGGGACTCGTTTTCTTT.

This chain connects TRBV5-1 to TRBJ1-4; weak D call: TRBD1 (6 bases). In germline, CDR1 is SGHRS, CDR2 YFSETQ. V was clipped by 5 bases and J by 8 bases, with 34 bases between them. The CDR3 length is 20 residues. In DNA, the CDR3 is TGCGCCAGCAGGAATTATAACGCTGGCACAGGGATAGGGTGGAGCGAAAAACTGTTTTTT. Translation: CASRNYNAGTGIGWSEKLFF.

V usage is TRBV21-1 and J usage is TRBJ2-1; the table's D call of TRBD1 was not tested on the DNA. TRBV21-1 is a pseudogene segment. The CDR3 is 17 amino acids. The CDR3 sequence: CASSKGLDRGFNNEQFF. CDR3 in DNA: TGTGCCAGCAGCAAAGGCCTAGACAGGGGGTTCAACAATGAGCAGTTCTTC.